These 27 T cell receptor beta chains came from one sample sequenced in a study of T-cell memory formation after mild COVID-19 (dated by TCRdb to about 2021). Library preparation used 5' RACE. The instrument given in TCRdb is Illumina NovaSeq 6000. TCRdb ran its own pipeline on the public reads, namely fastp trimming at Q25 and MiXCR clone calling, and kept in-frame beta chains. Each CDR3 protein gets just one entry, which takes the most common genes and DNA from the rows behind it. Recorded for this sample are tens of thousands of distinct CDR3 sequences; 13% of them occurred a single time. Roughly a quarter of the sample is held by the ten biggest clonotypes. Sequenced material: PBMCs or a T cell subset sorted from them (not recorded which). These TCRs come from an adult woman who had mild COVID-19 (a few samples of this study predate the infection). The sample titles of this study are shuffled in the database, so cell type and time point are left out; the donor was told from shared clones.

The sample holds a few counts of this clonotype. The chain recombines TRBV9 with TRBJ1-6; TRBD1 might be the D (5 bases). V lost 4 bases and J lost 6, with 14 bases in between. The V gene's germline CDR1 is SGDLS and CDR2 YYNGEE. The CDR3 contains 15 residues. In DNA form, the CDR3 reads TGTGCCAGCAGCTCTGGCGGGACGGCTAATTCACCCCTCCACTTT. Its translation is CASSSGGTANSPLHF.

The genes are TRBV24-1 and TRBJ1-1; D is perhaps TRBD1 (5 bases). V lost 6 bases, J lost 3 bases, and 7 bases lay in between. The CDR3 is 12 amino acids. Germline V CDR1 and CDR2: KGHDR, SFDVKD. CDR3 residues: CATSLGDTEAFF. The DNA of the CDR3 is TGTGCCACCAGTTTAGGGGACACTGAAGCTTTCTTT.

The rearrangement uses TRBV7-6 and TRBJ2-1, with 7 nucleotides matching TRBD1. The trim removed 3 bases at V and 0 bases at J, leaving 2 bases unmatched. The CDR3 runs to 15 residues. The germline CDR1 and CDR2 sequences are SGHVS and FNYEAQ. The DNA of the CDR3 is TGTGCCAGCAGCTTTGGGACAGTCTCCTACAATGAGCAGTTCTTC. Amino acids: CASSFGTVSYNEQFF.

This clonotype appeared a few times. The chain combines TRBV7-9 with TRBJ2-2; 13 bases are shared with TRBD2. The length of the CDR3 is 17 residues. Germline V lookup: CDR1 SEHNR, CDR2 FQNEAQ (reference sequence). V gave up 5 bases and J gave up 3 bases; unmatched junction bases: 6. The CDR3 protein is CASSDGLAGVHTGELFF. The CDR3 DNA reads TGTGCCAGCAGCGACGGACTAGCGGGAGTGCACACCGGGGAGCTGTTTTTT.

The chain combines TRBV6-4 with TRBJ2-3; 8 bases map to TRBD2. Germline V gene sequence: CDR1 MRHNA, CDR2 SNTAGT. This CDR3 contains 14 residues. Unmatched junction bases numbered 11, after V lost 11 bases and J lost 4 bases. The CDR3 DNA reads as TGTGCCTTCTCGGAGACTAGCGTAGCAGATACGCAGTATTTT. Protein sequence: CAFSETSVADTQYF.

The chain employs TRBV12-3 or TRBV12-4 and TRBJ1-1; D unclear. Trimming cost V 8 bases and J 6 bases, with 16 bases left between them. The CDR3 is 13 residues long. The CDR3 DNA is TGTGCCAGCGATTCCCTGGTTGGGGCTGAAGCTTTCTTT. Translated: CASDSLVGAEAFF.

The chain links TRBV15 to TRBJ2-5; 7 nucleotides line up with TRBD1. The CDR3 runs to 17 residues. V shed 5 bases, J shed 4 bases, and the junction held 16 bases outside the gene matches. The germline gives CDR1 LNHNV, CDR2 YYDKDF (reference sequence). The CDR3 region has the DNA TGTGCCACCAGCGCACCCTCGACAGGGCGGCCGGGAGAGACCCAGTACTTC. As protein: CATSAPSTGRPGETQYF.

The V call is TRBV6-1, the J call TRBJ2-7; TRBD1 is a possible D gene (5 bases). The CDR3 loop spans 15 amino acids. Germline loops: CDR1 MNHNS, CDR2 SASEGT. The ends were cut back, 2 bases at V and 4 bases at J, with 15 bases in the middle. Here the CDR3 DNA reads TGTGCCAGCAGTGAAAGGGCAGGGTCCCCTTACGAGCAGTACTTC. Encoded protein: CASSERAGSPYEQYF.

This clonotype counts as medium-sized (0.01 to 0.1%). V usage is TRBV7-6 and J usage is TRBJ1-5; perhaps TRBD1 as D (6 bases). This CDR3 has 13 residues. CDR1 is SGHVS, CDR2 FNYEAQ, per germline. Trimming took 5 bases from V and 4 from J, leaving 9 bases between them. CDR3 nucleotides: TGTGCCAGCAGCCGGGACATTAATCAGCCCCAGCATTTT. Protein: CASSRDINQPQHF.

A few counts support this clonotype. This chain uses TRBV7-2 with TRBJ2-7, with D perhaps matching TRBD2 (5 bases). Per germline, CDR1 SGHTA and CDR2 FQGNSA. The V and J ends lost 1 base and 2 bases respectively, with 12 bases between them. The CDR3 has 15 residues. CDR3 nucleotide sequence: TGTGCCAGCAGCTTAGATCGGACTTCCGCCTACGAGCAGTACTTC. Protein: CASSLDRTSAYEQYF.

This sequence joins TRBV7-9 and TRBJ2-3; the match to TRBD1 covers 9 bases. CDR3 length equals 17 residues. Germline trimming cut 4 bases from V and 5 bases from J; bases unmatched to any gene: 13. The germline V gene has CDR1 SEHNR and CDR2 FQNEAQ (reference sequence). The CDR3 sequence is CASSSPIQGAGEDTQYF. The CDR3 DNA reads as TGTGCCAGCAGCTCCCCAATACAGGGGGCTGGGGAAGATACGCAGTATTTT.

This chain connects TRBV12-3 or TRBV12-4 to TRBJ1-1, with D maybe TRBD1 (6 bases). V was shortened by 6 bases and J by 6 bases, with 20 bases between the two germline ends. CDR3 length equals 15 residues. The CDR3: CASRGTGTNPPEAFF. In DNA form, the CDR3 reads TGTGCCAGCAGGGGGACCGGGACAAATCCTCCTGAAGCTTTCTTT.

In its sample, this clonotype was seen many times. This chain uses TRBV24-1 with TRBJ2-7; tentative D call: TRBD1 (5 bases). The CDR3 loop spans 14 amino acids. The V gene lost 9 bases and the J gene lost 2 bases, with 16 bases spanning the gap. CDR1 KGHDR and CDR2 SFDVKD come from the germline V gene. This chain's CDR3 is CATAKGHDAYEQYF. Written as DNA, the CDR3 is TGTGCCACCGCCAAAGGACACGACGCCTACGAGCAGTACTTC.

The rearrangement uses TRBV27 and TRBJ2-3, with TRBD2 matching 10 bases. The J segment lost 3 bases and the V segment lost 5 bases, leaving 5 bases of the junction unmatched. CDR3 length: 15 amino acids. The germline gives CDR1 MNHEY, CDR2 SMNVEV (reference sequence). CDR3 bases: TGTGCCAGCAGTCTAGCGGGAGTTTCGACAGATACGCAGTATTTT. Its protein product is CASSLAGVSTDTQYF.

The chain couples TRBV9 to TRBJ2-1; perhaps TRBD2 as D (5 bases). CDR1 SGDLS and CDR2 YYNGEE come from the germline V gene. The CDR3 has 14 amino acids. V lost 0 bases, J lost 3 bases, and 7 bases lay in between. CDR3 region: CASSVGEGYNEQFF. For the CDR3, the DNA is TGTGCCAGCAGCGTAGGTGAGGGCTACAATGAGCAGTTCTTC.

This clonotype was seen many times. V usage is TRBV7-9 and J usage is TRBJ2-7; D is ambiguous. V lost 1 base and J 1 base, leaving 5 bases between the germline ends. The germline gives CDR1 SEHNR, CDR2 FQNEAQ (reference sequence). This CDR3 is 13 amino acids long. CDR3 in amino acids: CASSLGDSYEQYF. CDR3 coding DNA: TGTGCCAGCAGCTTAGGGGATTCCTACGAGCAGTACTTC.

The chain is built from TRBV14 and TRBJ2-7; D possibly corresponds to TRBD1 (6 bases). Trimming stripped 3 bases from V and 2 bases from J, with 11 bases between. The CDR3 sequence is 14 residues long. The germline CDR1 and CDR2 sequences are SGHDN and FVKESK. DNA for the CDR3: TGTGCCAGCAGCCATTGGGACACAACCTACGAGCAGTACTTC. It codes for CASSHWDTTYEQYF.

This clonotype was seen a handful of times. The chain combines TRBV20-1 with TRBJ2-3; no clear D. V lost 3 bases, J lost 6 bases, and 7 bases lay in between. This CDR3 has 11 residues. Germline assignment: CDR1 DFQATT and CDR2 SNEGSKA (reference sequence). The CDR3 nucleotides are TGCAGTGCTAGCAGAGTGGATACGCAGTATTTT. This sequence encodes CSASRVDTQYF.

The J gene is TRBJ2-7, the V gene TRBV7-9; maybe TRBD1 (6 bases). Trimming removed 5 bases from V and 4 bases from J, with 15 bases in between. The V gene's germline CDR1 is SEHNR and CDR2 FQNEAQ (reference sequence). There are 14 residues in the CDR3. The CDR3, as DNA: TGTGCCAGCAGCCTCCCCGGGACAAAGTACGAGCAGTACTTC. This codes for CASSLPGTKYEQYF. The variable domain in full, completed from reference TRBV7-9 and TRBJ2-7, reads DTGVSQNPRHKITKRGQNVTFRCDPISEHNRLYWYRQTLGQGPEFLTYFQNEAQLEKSRLLSDRFSAERPKGSFSTLEIQRTEQGDSAMYLCASSLPGTKYEQYFGPGTRLTVT.

This clonotype has a handful of counts. V and J are TRBV7-6 and TRBJ2-1; 7 nucleotides match TRBD1. In germline, CDR1 is SGHVS, CDR2 FNYEAQ. The V segment lost 4 bases and the J segment 10 bases; nucleotides outside the gene matches: 10. The CDR3 runs 14 residues. The CDR3 here is CASSSRQGPAEQFF. In nucleotides, the CDR3 is TGTGCCAGCAGCTCGAGACAGGGCCCGGCGGAGCAGTTCTTC.

This clonotype has more than one count but fewer than ten. The chain links TRBV12-3 or TRBV12-4 to TRBJ2-1; unclear D gene. This CDR3 contains 17 residues. V lost 5 bases and J 4 bases, leaving 21 bases between the germline ends. As DNA, the CDR3 is TGTGCCAGCAGTCCGACACCGGGCCAGCTTCGATACAATGAGCAGTTCTTC. Encoded protein: CASSPTPGQLRYNEQFF.

This clonotype was recorded a few times. V usage is TRBV4-1 and J usage is TRBJ1-5; D unresolved. Germline CDR1 is MGHRA and CDR2 is YSYEKL. V lost 0 bases and J 2 bases, leaving 11 bases between the germline ends. The CDR3 has 16 amino acids. The DNA of the CDR3 is TGCGCCAGCAGCCAAGAATCCTCCCCAGGCAATCAGCCCCAGCATTTT. It yields the protein CASSQESSPGNQPQHF.

This clonotype has more than one count but fewer than ten. The J gene is TRBJ2-7, the V gene TRBV4-1; D uncertain. CDR3 size: 15 residues. Per the germline V gene, CDR1 is MGHRA and CDR2 is YSYEKL. Trimming removed 1 base from V and 3 bases from J, with 13 bases in between. This CDR3 is CASSQGVVYSYEQYF. CDR3 sequence (DNA): TGCGCCAGCAGCCAAGGGGTGGTATATAGCTACGAGCAGTACTTC.

The V gene is TRBV12-3 or TRBV12-4, the J gene TRBJ2-5, with D tentatively TRBD2 (5 bases). This CDR3 contains 13 residues. Trimming removed 3 bases from V and 5 bases from J, with 10 bases in between. This CDR3 is CASSFIEGETQYF. CDR3 nucleotides: TGTGCCAGCAGTTTTATTGAGGGTGAGACCCAGTACTTC.

The chain couples TRBV10-3 to TRBJ2-5; D gene unclear. The CDR3 runs 11 residues. CDR1 is ENHRY and CDR2 is SYGVKD in the germline V gene. The V end was cut by 2 bases, the J end by 4 bases, with 2 bases between. The CDR3 DNA follows: TGTGCCATCAGTGAGGGAGAGACCCAGTACTTC. The encoded protein is CAISEGETQYF.

This clonotype has more than one count but fewer than ten. The chain employs TRBV15 and TRBJ2-7, with no clear D. The CDR3 runs to 12 residues. Trimming took 5 bases from V and 6 from J, leaving 11 bases between them. Germline V lookup: CDR1 LNHNV, CDR2 YYDKDF (reference sequence). The CDR3 DNA sequence: TGTGCCACCAGCGTCAGCAGTGGCGAGCAGTACTTC. This sequence encodes CATSVSSGEQYF.

Many counts were recorded for this clonotype. The chain couples TRBV7-2 to TRBJ2-7, with 7 bases lining up with TRBD2. The CDR3 spans 15 residues. With V trimmed by 1 base and J by 0 bases, 3 bases remained unmatched. Germline loops: CDR1 SGHTA, CDR2 FQGNSA. CDR3 region: CASSLGAGSSYEQYF. The CDR3 DNA is TGTGCCAGCAGCTTAGGAGCGGGGAGCTCCTACGAGCAGTACTTC.